The source of this T cell receptor beta chain is a study of blood T cells in healthy people across ages. Findings and caveats of the study: Donor CMV status was unknown, possibly confounding expanded clonotype changes. Unsorted PBMCs ruled out conclusive naive versus antigen-experienced comparison.

V was trimmed by 2 bases and J by 5 bases, leaving 12 bases between them. CDR3 length: 14 residues. Germline assignment: CDR1 MDHEN and CDR2 SYDVKM. The extraction recovered at least 5 micrograms of total RNA per sample. The use of a sample-barcoded 5' primer and a J-beta primer mix characterized a second PCR of 7 to 11 cycles. No fewer than 3 million CDR3-containing paired-end reads came from each sample. TCRdb used MiXCR to reprocess the 5' RACE reads, holding one entry per CDR3 protein. The top ten hold around 10% of the sample, which has 540,000 or so distinct CDR3 sequences, around 24% seen once. About this clonotype: Its antigen is as yet unknown.

These records were also assigned to another study, of T cells of mothers and their children.

Sequences were obtained from blood. This sequence joins TRBV28 and TRBJ2-5; D is possibly TRBD2 (5 bases). This receptor was taken from a boy between 5 and 17 years old in good health. The CDR3 nucleotides read TGTGCCAGCAGTTTAGAGAGAGGGTTGGAGACCCAGTACTTC. This sequence encodes CASSLERGLETQYF.